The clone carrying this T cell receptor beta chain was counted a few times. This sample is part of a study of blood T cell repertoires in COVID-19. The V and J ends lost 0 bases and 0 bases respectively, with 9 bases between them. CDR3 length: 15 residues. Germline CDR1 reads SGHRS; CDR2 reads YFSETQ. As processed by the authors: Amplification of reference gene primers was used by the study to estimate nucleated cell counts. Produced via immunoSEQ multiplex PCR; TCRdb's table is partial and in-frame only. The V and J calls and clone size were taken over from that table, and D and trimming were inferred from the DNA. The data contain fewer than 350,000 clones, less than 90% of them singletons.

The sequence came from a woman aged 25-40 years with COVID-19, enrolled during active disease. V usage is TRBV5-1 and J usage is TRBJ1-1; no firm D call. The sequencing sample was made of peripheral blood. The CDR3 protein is CASSLGARMNTEAFF. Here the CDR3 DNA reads TGCGCCAGCAGCTTGGGGGCGCGAATGAACACTGAAGCTTTCTTT.